This T cell receptor (beta chain) is drawn from a study of Graves' ophthalmopathy and Graves' hyperthyroidism. The CDR3 spans 13 residues. The germline V gene has CDR1 MNHNS and CDR2 SASEGT. Trimming took 0 bases from V and 12 from J, leaving 9 bases between them. This clonotype was picked up a small number of times. Amplification from RNA transcripts yielded the TCR beta CDR3 regions. First-round RT-PCR with HTBI primers preceded a second-round multiplex PCR. One entry per CDR3 protein, called by TCRdb with MiXCR from the multiplex PCR reads. The profile covers around 400,000 distinct CDR3 sequences, with 21% appearing a single time and around 3.2% taken by the ten largest.

The TCR was taken from a woman in her late teens or twenties with stable Graves' hyperthyroidism. V usage is TRBV6-1 and J usage is TRBJ1-6; no clear D gene. What was sequenced was peripheral blood. CDR3 in DNA: TGTGCCAGCAGTGAAGCGCTAAGAGGACCCCTCCACTTT. Translating gives CASSEALRGPLHF.